The clone carrying this T cell receptor (beta chain) was recorded many times. Its antigen is still unknown. The germline CDR1 and CDR2 sequences are DFQATT and SNEGSKA (reference sequence). Trimming shortened V by 2 bases and J by 8 bases, and 4 bases separated the two germline ends. The length of the CDR3 is 10 residues. This sample was taken from a study of CD8 T cells in ankylosing spondylitis. Study-wide points: Within peripheral blood, clones linked to disease were CD8+ and relatively rare. A TCR beta motif of under 10 highly homologous variants seemed to mark ankylosing spondylitis blood.

TCRdb reprocessed the 5' RACE reads via MiXCR and lists one record per CDR3 protein. The sample includes fewer than 350,000 distinct CDR3 sequences, 11% of them seen just once. Sequencing was done on a sample of blood, either unsorted or a sorted T cell fraction (not recorded which). The V gene is TRBV20-1, the J gene TRBJ2-1; D uncertain. This receptor was identified in a female donor with ankylosing spondylitis or in good health (not recorded which). CDR3 DNA sequence: TGCAGTGCTAGAATGGATGAGCAGTTCTTC. Amino acid sequence: CSARMDEQFF.